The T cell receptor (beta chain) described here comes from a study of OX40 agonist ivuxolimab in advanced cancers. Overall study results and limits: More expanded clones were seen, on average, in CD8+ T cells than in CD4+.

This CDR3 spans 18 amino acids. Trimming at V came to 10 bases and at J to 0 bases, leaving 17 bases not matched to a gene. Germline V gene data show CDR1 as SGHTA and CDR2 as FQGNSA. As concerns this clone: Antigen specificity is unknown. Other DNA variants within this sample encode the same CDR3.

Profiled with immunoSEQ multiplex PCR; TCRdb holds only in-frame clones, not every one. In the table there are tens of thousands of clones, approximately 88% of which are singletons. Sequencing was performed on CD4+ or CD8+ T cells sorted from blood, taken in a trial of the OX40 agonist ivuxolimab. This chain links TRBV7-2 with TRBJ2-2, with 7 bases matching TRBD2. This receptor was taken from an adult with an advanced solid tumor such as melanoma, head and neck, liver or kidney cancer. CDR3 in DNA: TGTGCCACTTATCCCCCCGCTAGCGGTCACACGAACACCGGGGAGCTGTTTTTT. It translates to CATYPPASGHTNTGELFF. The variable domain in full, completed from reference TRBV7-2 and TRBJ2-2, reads GAGVSQSPSNKVTEKGKDVELRCDPISGHTALYWYRQSLGQGLEFLIYFQGNSAPDKSGLPSDRFSAERTGGSVSTLTIQRTQQEDSAVYLCATYPPASGHTNTGELFFGEGSRLTVL.